These 18 T cell receptor beta chains were sequenced from one sample in a study of blood T cell repertoires in COVID-19. The protocol was immunoSEQ multiplex PCR, while the TCRdb copy is restricted to in-frame clones and leaves out a portion. The sample lists some 250,000 clones, roughly 88% seen once, with 1.9% in the top ten. Sequencing used PBMCs or T cells enriched from blood (not recorded which). Receptors originate from a woman aged 45 to 65 who had recovered from COVID-19.

V usage is TRBV18 and J usage is TRBJ1-2; D uncertain. V lost 1 base, J lost 7 bases, and 13 bases lay in between. Germline CDR1 KGHSH, CDR2 LQKENI. This CDR3 has 14 residues. The CDR3 DNA sequence: TGTGCCAGCTCACCACGTACCCCCGAGTCTGGCTACACCTTC. Its translation is CASSPRTPESGYTF.

CDR3 bases: TGCAGTTGCTTTGTGGGACTTATTCAGTACTTC. It encodes CSCFVGLIQYF. The gene calls are TRBV20-1 and TRBJ2-4; TRBD2 is a possible D gene (6 bases). CDR1 is DFQATT and CDR2 is SNEGSKA in the germline V gene (reference sequence). The CDR3 loop spans 11 amino acids. The V gene lost 8 bases and the J gene lost 10 bases, with 15 bases spanning the gap.

The V call is TRBV2, the J call TRBJ2-2, with D maybe TRBD1 (5 bases). V was trimmed by 6 bases and J by 7 bases, leaving 12 bases between them. Germline V CDR1 and CDR2: SNHLY, FYNNEI. This CDR3 is built from 13 residues. Here the CDR3 DNA reads TGTGCCAGCAGCTATCAGGGCAACGGGGAGCTGTTTTTT. Protein: CASSYQGNGELFF.

The genes are TRBV9 and TRBJ1-4; D may be TRBD1 (5 bases). There are 15 residues in the CDR3. CDR1 is SGDLS and CDR2 is YYNGEE in the germline V gene. V was pared by 0 bases and J by 5 bases, with 11 bases between. The CDR3 here is CASSVGGGGNEKLFF. The DNA for the CDR3 is TGTGCCAGCAGCGTAGGCGGGGGGGGAAATGAAAAACTGTTTTTT.

The V call is TRBV5-4, the J call TRBJ1-2; 8 bases line up with TRBD1. The germline gives CDR1 SGHNT, CDR2 YYREEE (reference sequence). The CDR3 length is 14 residues. The trim removed 6 bases at V and 6 bases at J, leaving 10 bases unmatched. CDR3 protein: CASTHDRGLNGYTF. The CDR3 DNA reads as TGTGCCAGCACCCATGACAGGGGTCTAAATGGCTACACCTTC.

The CDR3 bases are TGTGCCAGCAGTGAGACAGGGATCGGCGGGGAGCTGTTTTTT. Its protein product is CASSETGIGGELFF. The chain couples TRBV2 to TRBJ2-2, with TRBD1 matching 7 bases. The CDR3 is made up of 14 amino acids. Germline-derived CDR1 and CDR2 are SNHLY and FYNNEI. Trimming cost V 3 bases and J 7 bases; bases outside gene matches: 5. Based on the CDR3 plus reference TRBV2 and TRBJ2-2, the full variable domain is EPEVTQTPSHQVTQMGQEVILRCVPISNHLYFYWYRQILGQKVEFLVSFYNNEISEKSEIFDDQFSVERPDGSNFTLKIRSTKLEDSAMYFCASSETGIGGELFFGEGSRLTVL.

The chain combines TRBV25-1 with TRBJ2-7, with D maybe TRBD2 (6 bases). Looked up from germline, CDR1 is MGHDK and CDR2 is SYGVNS. This CDR3 comprises 13 residues. The V gene lost 6 bases and the J gene lost 0 bases, with 9 bases spanning the gap. The CDR3 nucleotides read TGTGCCAGCAGACGGGAGAGCTCCTACGAGCAGTACTTC. Amino acid sequence: CASRRESSYEQYF.

The chain joins TRBV5-1 to TRBJ1-1, with D hard to call. The CDR3 spans 14 residues. Trimming pared 0 bases from V and 0 bases from J, leaving 6 bases between. Germline V CDR1 and CDR2: SGHRS, YFSETQ. The CDR3 sequence is CASSLGAMNTEAFF. The CDR3 nucleotides are TGCGCCAGCAGCTTGGGGGCTATGAACACTGAAGCTTTCTTT. Based on the CDR3 plus reference TRBV5-1 and TRBJ1-1, the full variable domain is KAGVTQTPRYLIKTRGQQVTLSCSPISGHRSVSWYQQTPGQGLQFLFEYFSETQRNKGNFPGRFSGRQFSNSRSEMNVSTLELGDSALYLCASSLGAMNTEAFFGQGTRLTVV.

V usage is TRBV7-2 and J usage is TRBJ2-2; 11 positions agree with TRBD2. This CDR3 has 16 residues. Per the germline V gene, CDR1 is SGHTA and CDR2 is FQGNSA. J lost 3 bases, V lost 6 bases, and 6 bases had no gene match. The CDR3 here is CASRNLAGGYTGELFF. CDR3 DNA sequence: TGTGCCAGCAGAAACCTAGCGGGAGGCTACACCGGGGAGCTGTTTTTT.

The chain combines TRBV11-2 with TRBJ2-1; 8 bases agree with TRBD1. Germline-derived CDR1 and CDR2 are SGHAT and FQNNGV. J gave up 4 bases and V 6 bases, and 8 bases lay outside the gene matches. The CDR3 loop spans 15 amino acids. The CDR3 here is CASRRPGTGYNEQFF. DNA for the CDR3: TGTGCCAGCAGGCGACCCGGGACAGGATACAATGAGCAGTTCTTC.

J is TRBJ2-1 and V is TRBV30, with D unclear. Between the trimmed V and J ends, which lost 4 bases and 7 bases, there was a span of 8 bases. The CDR3 consists of 11 residues. The V gene's germline CDR1 is GTSNPN and CDR2 SVGIG (reference sequence). CDR3 region: CAWNSVNEQFF. The CDR3 nucleotides read TGTGCCTGGAACTCCGTAAATGAGCAGTTCTTC.

V gene TRBV6-5 combines with J gene TRBJ2-1, with TRBD1 matching 7 bases. The CDR3 runs 15 residues. Germline V gene data show CDR1 as MNHEY and CDR2 as SVGAGI. V lost 5 bases and J lost 7; bases outside the gene matches: 11. CDR3 nucleotides: TGTGCCAGCAGTCCTGACAGGGTTAGGGAGAATGAGCAGTTCTTC. Translated: CASSPDRVRENEQFF.

This clone was counted once. V usage is TRBV18 and J usage is TRBJ2-7; D is undetermined. V lost 0 bases to trimming and J lost 2 bases, with 11 bases between them. The CDR3 has 15 amino acids. Germline-derived CDR1 and CDR2 are KGHSH and LQKENI. For the CDR3, the DNA is TGTGCCAGCTCACCACCGGGCAGGCTGACCTACGAGCAGTACTTC. It specifies CASSPPGRLTYEQYF. The entire variable domain, with the rest obtained from reference TRBV18 and TRBJ2-7, is as follows: NAGVMQNPRHLVRRRGQEARLRCSPMKGHSHVYWYRQLPEEGLKFMVYLQKENIIDESGMPKERFSAEFPKEGPSILRIQQVVRGDSAAYFCASSPPGRLTYEQYFGPGTRLTVT.

The V and J genes are TRBV5-6 and TRBJ1-6; 8 bases fit TRBD1. The J segment lost 4 bases and the V segment lost 2 bases, leaving 5 bases of the junction unmatched. The germline gives CDR1 SGHDT, CDR2 YYEEEE. CDR3 length equals 16 residues. The CDR3 coding sequence is TGTGCCAGCAGCTTCGGACAGGGCTATTATAATTCACCCCTCCACTTT. It encodes CASSFGQGYYNSPLHF.

The V gene is TRBV19, the J gene TRBJ2-3; 7 nucleotides agree with TRBD2. The CDR3 contains 15 residues. V dropped 2 bases and J dropped 1; count of bases not matched to a gene: 3. Germline V lookup: CDR1 LNHDA, CDR2 SQIVND (reference sequence). The CDR3 sequence is CASSIIAGGTDTQYF. The CDR3 bases are TGTGCCAGTAGTATAATTGCGGGAGGCACAGATACGCAGTATTTT.

This chain joins TRBV28 and TRBJ2-7; D gene unclear. CDR1 and CDR2 (germline): MDHEN, SYDVKM. The ends were cut back, 7 bases at V and 1 base at J, with 14 bases in the middle. The CDR3 runs 14 residues. CDR3 residues: CASTPPQVSYEQYF. The DNA of the CDR3 is TGTGCCAGCACCCCTCCCCAGGTTTCCTACGAGCAGTACTTC.

This clone was seen only a few times. This chain connects TRBV21-1 to TRBJ1-5; the DNA was not compared with TRBD1, the D call given in the table. TRBV21-1 represents a pseudogene. The CDR3 sequence is 17 residues long. The CDR3 region is CASSIHRDSLSNQPQHF. The CDR3 DNA follows: TGTGCCAGCAGCATACACCGGGACAGCCTTAGCAATCAGCCCCAGCATTTT.

The V and J genes are TRBV11-2 and TRBJ2-7; no clear D gene. V gave up 7 bases and J gave up 3 bases, with 16 bases separating them. This CDR3 is 14 amino acids long. Germline V gene lookup returns CDR1 SGHAT and CDR2 FQNNGV. The CDR3 DNA is TGTGCCAGCAACTCATGGGTAGCACACTACGAGCAGTACTTC. Translation: CASNSWVAHYEQYF. Variable domain in full (rest from reference TRBV11-2 and TRBJ2-7): EAGVAQSPRYKIIEKRQSVAFWCNPISGHATLYWYQQILGQGPKLLIQFQNNGVVDDSQLPKDRFSAERLKGVDSTLKIQPAKLEDSAVYLCASNSWVAHYEQYFGPGTRLTVT.